This T cell receptor beta chain was sequenced in a study of radiotherapy plus CTLA-4 blockade in lung cancer (dated by TCRdb to the late 2010s). About the investigation overall: Among the enrolled patients, about 19% had an objective response, and 25% to 40% reached disease control. Broader findings and caveats from the paper: After treatment with radiotherapy and ipilimumab, TCR clones that originated in tumors expanded in peripheral blood. Increased serum interferon-beta after radiation, together with early dynamic changes in blood T cell clones, were reported to be the strongest predictors of response.

Library construction relied on the immunoSEQ multiplex PCR assay. TCRdb limited this immuneACCESS table to in-frame rearrangements with V and J called. A share of clones is missing; checked studies link under half to unresolved V genes, and the rest is unexplained. The table for this sample lists tens of thousands of clones; roughly three quarters of them were counted only once. Jointly, the top ten make up 20% to 25% of the sample. The study tested focal radiation therapy combined with CTLA-4 blockade (ipilimumab) in patients with chemo-refractory metastatic non-small-cell lung cancer. Looking up the germline V gene yields CDR1 SQVTM and CDR2 ANQGSEA. V is pared back by 5 bases and J by 2 bases, with 10 bases lying between the germline termini. The CDR3 starts with the cysteine, ends with the phenylalanine, and has 13 residues. The entry retains the CDR3 DNA only, 39 bases that are in frame from base 1.

Turning to this clone: Its antigen remains undetermined. No quality values exist for individual bases; no much larger clone is one base distant.

This sequence originates from a human donor with non-small cell lung cancer that progressed on radiotherapy plus ipilimumab. The chain is assembled from TRBV29-1 and TRBJ1-5, and perhaps TRBD1 as D gene, on 5 matching bases. The specimen comprised peripheral blood, sampled from a patient treated with radiotherapy plus ipilimumab. The CDR3 region: CSVTWGRNQPQHF. The DNA sequence reads TGCAGCGTTACGTGGGGACGCAATCAGCCCCAGCATTTT.